This entry describes one T cell receptor beta chain. Using immunoSEQ multiplex PCR, the repertoire was profiled, and TCRdb retains in-frame clones only, with some absent. In the table there are 600,000 to 750,000 clones, 90% of which are singletons. This record belongs to a study of shared clonotypes between healthy human individuals. Trimming shortened V by 7 bases and J by 2 bases, and 12 bases separated the two germline ends. Germline values: CDR1 SQVTM, CDR2 ANQGSEA. There are 12 residues in the CDR3. The rearrangement uses TRBV29-1 and TRBJ2-7, with D possibly being TRBD2 (6 bases). What was sequenced was memory CD8+ T cells from PBMCs. Sample subset: CD45RO+ cells pooled with CCR7-negative TemRA cells. This TCR was recovered from a man aged 18 to 29 in good health. Some clones in this sample may be carry-over from other donors' samples. CDR3 sequence: CSATGTPYEQYF. The DNA of the CDR3 is TGCAGCGCTACCGGGACTCCCTACGAGCAGTACTTC.